What follows are 27 T cell receptor beta chains derived from one specimen sequenced in a study of radiotherapy plus CTLA-4 blockade in lung cancer. The repertoire was sequenced with immunoSEQ multiplex PCR; TCRdb's copy has only in-frame clones and lacks some. The data contain 75,000 to 80,000 clones, more than 85% of them singletons. The sequenced sample was peripheral blood, obtained from a patient treated with radiotherapy plus ipilimumab. These TCRs come from a human donor with non-small cell lung cancer who had stable disease on radiotherapy plus ipilimumab.

The J gene is TRBJ2-2, the V gene TRBV7-3, with 7 positions matching TRBD1. The CDR3 consists of 15 residues. The V gene end was trimmed by 1 base and the J gene end by 6 bases; junction bases not matched to a gene: 5. Germline V gene data show CDR1 as SGHTA and CDR2 as FQGTGA. The CDR3 region is CASSLKWGQPGELFF. DNA of the CDR3: TGTGCCAGCAGCTTAAAGTGGGGACAGCCCGGGGAGCTGTTTTTT.

V and J are TRBV28 and TRBJ1-5; D is uncertain. Germline CDR1 reads MDHEN; CDR2 reads SYDVKM. CDR3 length: 12 amino acids. V was cut by 7 bases and J by 9 bases, with 13 bases left in between. As DNA, the CDR3 is TGTGCCAGCAACGTCCCCTGGGGGCCCCAGCATTTT. Translated: CASNVPWGPQHF.

V is TRBV10-3 and J is TRBJ1-2, with D unresolved. V lost 7 bases and J 0 bases, leaving 12 bases between the germline ends. Germline V lookup: CDR1 ENHRY, CDR2 SYGVKD. The CDR3 contains 14 residues. The CDR3 DNA reads TGTGCCATCACCAGCGGGGATACTAACTATGGCTACACCTTC. Translation: CAITSGDTNYGYTF.

The V gene is TRBV30, the J gene TRBJ2-5; 10 positions match TRBD2. The V gene end was trimmed by 1 base and the J gene end by 4 bases; junction bases not matched to a gene: 6. Germline CDR1 and CDR2: GTSNPN and SVGIG (reference sequence). The CDR3 runs to 15 residues. In DNA, the CDR3 is TGTGCCTGGAGTGATAGCGGGGGGTTTGGAGAGACCCAGTACTTC. Translating it yields CAWSDSGGFGETQYF.

The chain employs TRBV13 and TRBJ1-2, with D possibly being TRBD1 (5 bases). V was clipped by 8 bases and J by 4 bases, with 14 bases between them. The CDR3 contains 13 residues. Germline V gene lookup returns CDR1 PRHDT and CDR2 FYEKMQ (reference sequence). This CDR3 is CASVGEESYGYTF. CDR3 sequence (DNA): TGTGCCAGCGTAGGGGAGGAGTCCTATGGCTACACCTTC.

This clone was seen a single time. The rearrangement uses TRBV6-5 and TRBJ2-7, with a weak D call TRBD1 (5 bases). Trimming shortened V by 7 bases and J by 3 bases, and 13 bases separated the two germline ends. CDR3 length: 13 residues. CDR1 is MNHEY, CDR2 SVGAGI, per germline. The CDR3 sequence: CASKMTAFYEQYF. The CDR3 nucleotides read TGTGCCAGCAAAATGACAGCCTTCTACGAGCAGTACTTC.

V usage is TRBV27 and J usage is TRBJ2-7; D possibly corresponds to TRBD1 (6 bases). Germline CDR1 and CDR2: MNHEY and SMNVEV (reference sequence). Deletions cut 0 bases from V and 2 bases from J, with 14 bases between. The CDR3 totals 16 residues. The CDR3, as DNA: TGTGCCAGCAGTTTATCGTCCAACAGGGTTCCCTACGAGCAGTACTTC. Translated, it gives CASSLSSNRVPYEQYF.

Of note for this clone: This sample includes further DNA sequences coding for the same CDR3. The V and J genes are TRBV5-4 and TRBJ2-7; D is unclear. This CDR3 contains 13 residues. Trimming removed 0 bases at V and 2 bases at J, with 6 bases between. Germline lookup yields CDR1 SGHNT and CDR2 YYREEE (reference sequence). CDR3 sequence reads: CASSLDRAYEQYF. The CDR3 DNA is TGTGCCAGCAGCTTGGACAGAGCCTACGAGCAGTACTTC.

This clone was picked up one time. This chain joins TRBV28 and TRBJ1-1, with TRBD1 identical over 9 bases. CDR3 length equals 15 residues. The trim removed 5 bases at V and 7 bases at J, leaving 11 bases unmatched. From germline, CDR1 is MDHEN and CDR2 SYDVKM. CDR3 DNA: TGTGCCAGCAGTGAACCCGGGACAGGGAGGGGTGAAGCTTTCTTT. This gives the protein CASSEPGTGRGEAFF.

The CDR3 DNA reads as TGTGCCAGCAGAGGGGACGGAGACACCGGGGAGCTGTTTTTT. Translated: CASRGDGDTGELFF. V gene TRBV2 combines with J gene TRBJ2-2; D may be TRBD1 or TRBD2 (5 bases each). The CDR3 covers 14 residues. Per the germline V gene, CDR1 is SNHLY and CDR2 is FYNNEI. V lost 6 bases and J 3 bases, leaving 11 bases between the germline ends.

The rearrangement links TRBV29-1 to TRBJ2-2; D is perhaps TRBD1 or TRBD2 (5 bases each). The germline V and J ends were trimmed by 7 bases and 4 bases, with 19 bases remaining between them. Germline values: CDR1 SQVTM, CDR2 ANQGSEA. The CDR3 covers 15 residues. This CDR3 reads CSASGTLVGTGELFF. CDR3 DNA sequence: TGCAGCGCCTCCGGGACCCTTGTTGGCACCGGGGAGCTGTTTTTT.

This rearrangement joins TRBV6-6 to TRBJ2-5; 13 bases line up with TRBD2. V trimming: 5 bases; J trimming: 5 bases; junction bases outside the gene matches: 5. Germline V gene lookup returns CDR1 MNHNY and CDR2 SVGAGI (reference sequence). The CDR3 covers 15 residues. The CDR3 is CASSPTSGRVETQYF. Written as DNA, the CDR3 is TGTGCCAGCAGTCCTACTAGCGGGAGGGTCGAGACCCAGTACTTC.

This chain connects TRBV7-6 to TRBJ2-7; no clear D gene. Germline V gene data show CDR1 as SGHVS and CDR2 as FNYEAQ. Trimming removed 1 base from V and 3 bases from J, with 13 bases in between. The CDR3 has 15 residues. The CDR3 sequence: CASSLEGQASYEQYF. The CDR3 DNA is TGTGCCAGCAGCTTAGAGGGCCAGGCTAGCTACGAGCAGTACTTC. Supplemented by reference TRBV7-6 and TRBJ2-7, the full variable domain reads GAGVSQSPRYKVTKRGQDVALRCDPISGHVSLYWYRQALGQGPEFLTYFNYEAQQDKSGLPNDRFSAERPEGSISTLTIQRTEQRDSAMYRCASSLEGQASYEQYFGPGTRLTVT.

This rearrangement joins TRBV7-6 to TRBJ2-2, with TRBD1 identical over 7 bases. The CDR3 is made up of 16 amino acids. Germline values: CDR1 SGHVS, CDR2 FNYEAQ. V dropped 1 base and J dropped 2; count of bases not matched to a gene: 4. The CDR3 region has the DNA TGTGCCAGCAGCTTAGGAGGGGGCGGAAACACCGGGGAGCTGTTTTTT. It is translated as CASSLGGGGNTGELFF.

Only a few counts were recorded for this clone. The chain couples TRBV10-1 to TRBJ2-7, with 8 nucleotides matching TRBD2. This CDR3 comprises 13 residues. In germline, CDR1 is WNHNN, CDR2 SYGVQD (reference sequence). V dropped 9 bases and J dropped 4; count of bases not matched to a gene: 8. As DNA, the CDR3 is TGCGCCAGTGCACTAGCGGAAGGTTACGAGCAGTACTTC. Protein sequence: CASALAEGYEQYF.

This clone was counted only a few times. The CDR3 DNA reads as TGTGCCAGTGGGCCTCTCCCTAACTATGGCTACACCTTC. It translates to CASGPLPNYGYTF. This chain links TRBV19 with TRBJ1-2; D is unclear. The CDR3 is 13 amino acids. V lost 8 bases and J 0 bases, leaving 10 bases between the germline ends. Germline loops: CDR1 LNHDA, CDR2 SQIVND (reference sequence).

The gene calls are TRBV5-1 and TRBJ2-1; possibly TRBD2 for D (7 bases). CDR3 length: 15 amino acids. CDR1 SGHRS and CDR2 YFSETQ come from the germline V gene. Deletions cut 0 bases from V and 8 bases from J, with 15 bases between. The CDR3 coding sequence is TGCGCCAGCAGCTTGGCGAGGGGGGGCCGGGATGAGCAGTTCTTC. Translating it yields CASSLARGGRDEQFF. Drawing the rest from reference TRBV5-1 and TRBJ2-1, the complete variable domain is KAGVTQTPRYLIKTRGQQVTLSCSPISGHRSVSWYQQTPGQGLQFLFEYFSETQRNKGNFPGRFSGRQFSNSRSEMNVSTLELGDSALYLCASSLARGGRDEQFFGPGTRLTVL.

A few counts support this clone. V usage is TRBV18 and J usage is TRBJ1-6, with D tentatively TRBD1 (6 bases). V shed 4 bases and J shed 14 bases, with 12 bases lying between them. Germline V gives CDR1 KGHSH, CDR2 LQKENI. This CDR3 is built from 12 residues. CDR3 sequence (DNA): TGTGCCAGCTCACGCAGGACAGAAACCCTCCACTTT. Encoded protein: CASSRRTETLHF.

The V call is TRBV19, the J call TRBJ1-6; TRBD1 matches at 8 bases. J gave up 10 bases and V 6 bases, and 14 bases lay outside the gene matches. Germline V CDR1 and CDR2: LNHDA, SQIVND (reference sequence). The CDR3 sequence is 16 residues long. CDR3 sequence (DNA): TGTGCCAGTAGACAGACGGGGACAGGCCGGCGATCACCCCTCCACTTT. This translates into CASRQTGTGRRSPLHF.

The chain is built from TRBV7-2 and TRBJ1-2; no reliable D call. Trimming left V 3 bases short and J 4 bases short, with 9 bases between. The CDR3 is 13 amino acids. The germline gives CDR1 SGHTA, CDR2 FQGNSA. The CDR3 sequence: CASSLDGFYGYTF. The CDR3 DNA follows: TGTGCCAGCAGCTTGGACGGATTCTATGGCTACACCTTC.

The chain combines TRBV18 with TRBJ1-1; 8 positions match TRBD1. The V segment lost 6 bases and the J segment 10 bases; nucleotides outside the gene matches: 10. CDR3 length equals 13 residues. Germline values: CDR1 KGHSH, CDR2 LQKENI. The CDR3 is CASSPADRDGAFF. CDR3 DNA sequence: TGTGCCAGCTCTCCCGCGGACAGGGATGGAGCTTTCTTT. Full variable domain (rest looked up from reference TRBV18 and TRBJ1-1): NAGVMQNPRHLVRRRGQEARLRCSPMKGHSHVYWYRQLPEEGLKFMVYLQKENIIDESGMPKERFSAEFPKEGPSILRIQQVVRGDSAAYFCASSPADRDGAFFGQGTRLTVV.

This clone was seen a few times. The sample has other DNA sequences that encode this CDR3 too. V and J are TRBV28 and TRBJ2-7; no definite D call. This CDR3 spans 12 amino acids. The V and J ends lost 5 bases and 4 bases respectively, with 9 bases between them. The germline CDR1 and CDR2 sequences are MDHEN and SYDVKM. The CDR3 reads CASSLSAYEQYF. The CDR3 region has the DNA TGTGCCAGCAGTCTTTCGGCGTACGAGCAGTACTTC. Looking up the rest from reference TRBV28 and TRBJ2-7 gives the full variable domain: DVKVTQSSRYLVKRTGEKVFLECVQDMDHENMFWYRQDPGLGLRLIYFSYDVKMKEKGDIPEGYSVSREKKERFSLILESASTNQTSMYLCASSLSAYEQYFGPGTRLTVT.

Remarks on this clone: Other DNA sequences from this sample encode an identical CDR3 as well. The V and J genes are TRBV7-9 and TRBJ1-5; 8 bases align to TRBD1. The CDR3 is 14 residues long. Per the germline V gene, CDR1 is SEHNR and CDR2 is FQNEAQ (reference sequence). The trim removed 1 base at V and 4 bases at J, leaving 0 bases unmatched. CDR3 loop: CASSLGTGNQPQHF. Here the CDR3 DNA reads TGTGCCAGCAGCTTAGGGACAGGGAATCAGCCCCAGCATTTT.

This clone was observed a few times. The chain employs TRBV6-1 and TRBJ1-3; D not certain. The CDR3 is made up of 14 amino acids. With 8 bases removed from V and 0 bases from J, the gap between germline ends came to 11 bases. Looked up from germline, CDR1 is MNHNS and CDR2 is SASEGT. The CDR3 DNA reads TGTGCCAGCGGTGCGTTGACCTCTGGAAACACCATATATTTT. It encodes CASGALTSGNTIYF.

The count of this clone is one. The rearrangement links TRBV5-8 to TRBJ2-7; 8 bases fit TRBD1. CDR3 size: 13 residues. V was clipped by 4 bases and J by 4 bases; unmatched bases: 4. Germline V lookup: CDR1 SGHTS, CDR2 YDEGEE. The CDR3 loop is CASSRTGLYEQYF. CDR3 coding DNA: TGTGCCAGCAGCCGGACAGGGCTTTACGAGCAGTACTTC.

V is TRBV5-6 and J is TRBJ1-6; tentative D call: TRBD1 (6 bases). The germline V and J ends were trimmed by 3 bases and 3 bases, with 10 bases remaining between them. Germline CDR1 is SGHDT and CDR2 is YYEEEE. The CDR3 has 15 amino acids. The CDR3 loop reads CASSSTGIYNSPLHF. The CDR3 DNA reads as TGTGCCAGCAGCTCAACAGGGATCTATAATTCACCCCTCCACTTT.

This chain joins TRBV5-1 and TRBJ2-2; 10 nucleotides match TRBD2. Trimming took 0 bases from V and 4 from J; bases not matched to a gene: 6. The CDR3 is 17 amino acids. The germline V gene encodes CDR1 SGHRS and CDR2 YFSETQ. CDR3 residues: CASSLEPSGGPTGELFF. DNA of the CDR3: TGCGCCAGCAGCTTGGAGCCTAGCGGGGGTCCCACCGGGGAGCTGTTTTTT.